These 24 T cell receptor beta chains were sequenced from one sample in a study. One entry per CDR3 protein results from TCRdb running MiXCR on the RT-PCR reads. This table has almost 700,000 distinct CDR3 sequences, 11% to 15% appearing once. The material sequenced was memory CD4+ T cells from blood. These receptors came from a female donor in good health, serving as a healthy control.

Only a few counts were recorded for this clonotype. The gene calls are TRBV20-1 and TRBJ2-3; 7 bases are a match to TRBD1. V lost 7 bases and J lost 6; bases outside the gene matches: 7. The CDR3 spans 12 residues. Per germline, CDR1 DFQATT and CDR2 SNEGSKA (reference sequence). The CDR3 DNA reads TGCAGTGTTACAGGGGTCTCGGATACGCAGTATTTT. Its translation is CSVTGVSDTQYF.

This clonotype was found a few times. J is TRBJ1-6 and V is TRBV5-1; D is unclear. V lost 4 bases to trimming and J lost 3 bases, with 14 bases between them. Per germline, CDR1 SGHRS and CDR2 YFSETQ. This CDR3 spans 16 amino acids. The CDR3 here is CASSADQGFYNSPLHF. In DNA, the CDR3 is TGCGCCAGCAGCGCGGATCAAGGCTTCTATAATTCACCCCTCCACTTT.

The CDR3 spells CASSSELRERVGNEQFF. Written as DNA, the CDR3 is TGCGCCAGCAGCTCAGAGTTGCGGGAGCGGGTGGGCAATGAGCAGTTCTTC. The V gene is TRBV5-1, the J gene TRBJ2-1; 7 nucleotides match TRBD2. CDR1 and CDR2 from the germline V gene are SGHRS and YFSETQ. The trim removed 3 bases at V and 6 bases at J, leaving 15 bases unmatched. The length of the CDR3 is 17 residues.

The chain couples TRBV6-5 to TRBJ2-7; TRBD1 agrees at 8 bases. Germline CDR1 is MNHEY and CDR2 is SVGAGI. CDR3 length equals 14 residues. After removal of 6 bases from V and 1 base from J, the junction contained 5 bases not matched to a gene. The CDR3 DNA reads TGTGCCAGCAGGCCCGGGGACAGGTCCTACGAGCAGTACTTC. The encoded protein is CASRPGDRSYEQYF.

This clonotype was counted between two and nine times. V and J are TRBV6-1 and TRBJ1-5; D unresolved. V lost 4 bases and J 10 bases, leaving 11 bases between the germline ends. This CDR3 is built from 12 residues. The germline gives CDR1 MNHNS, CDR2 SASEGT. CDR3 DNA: TGTGCCAGCAGTGTGGATTCGTATCCCCAGCATTTT. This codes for CASSVDSYPQHF.

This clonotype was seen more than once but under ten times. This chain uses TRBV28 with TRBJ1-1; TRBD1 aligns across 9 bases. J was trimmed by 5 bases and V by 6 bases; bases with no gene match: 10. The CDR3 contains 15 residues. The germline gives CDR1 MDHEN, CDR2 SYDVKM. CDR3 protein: CASRPYTGGVTEAFF. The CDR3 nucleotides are TGTGCCAGCAGACCTTACACAGGGGGCGTTACTGAAGCTTTCTTT.

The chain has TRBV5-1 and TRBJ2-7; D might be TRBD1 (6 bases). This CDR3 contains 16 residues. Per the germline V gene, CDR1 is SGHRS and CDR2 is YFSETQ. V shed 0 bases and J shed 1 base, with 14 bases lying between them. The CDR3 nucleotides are TGCGCCAGCAGCTTGGTGGGCCAGGACAGTTCCTACGAGCAGTACTTC. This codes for CASSLVGQDSSYEQYF.

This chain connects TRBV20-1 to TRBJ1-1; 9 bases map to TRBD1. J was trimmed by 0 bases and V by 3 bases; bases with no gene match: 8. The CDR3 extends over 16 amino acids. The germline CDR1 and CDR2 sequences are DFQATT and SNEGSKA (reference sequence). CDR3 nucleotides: TGCAGTGCTAGTCTGCGGGACAGGGCCCTGAACACTGAAGCTTTCTTT. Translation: CSASLRDRALNTEAFF.

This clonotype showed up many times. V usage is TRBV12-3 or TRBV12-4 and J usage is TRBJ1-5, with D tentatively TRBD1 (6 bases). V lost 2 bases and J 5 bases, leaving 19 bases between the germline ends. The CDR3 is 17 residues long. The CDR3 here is CASSLLWGNRADQPQHF. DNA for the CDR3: TGTGCCAGCAGTTTATTGTGGGGAAACAGGGCCGATCAGCCCCAGCATTTT.

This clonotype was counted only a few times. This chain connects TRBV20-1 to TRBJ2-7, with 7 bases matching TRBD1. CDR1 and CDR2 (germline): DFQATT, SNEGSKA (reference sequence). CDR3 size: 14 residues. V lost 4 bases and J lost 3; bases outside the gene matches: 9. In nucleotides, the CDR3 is TGCAGTGCTACAGAACCGGGACAGCACTACGAGCAGTACTTC. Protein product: CSATEPGQHYEQYF.

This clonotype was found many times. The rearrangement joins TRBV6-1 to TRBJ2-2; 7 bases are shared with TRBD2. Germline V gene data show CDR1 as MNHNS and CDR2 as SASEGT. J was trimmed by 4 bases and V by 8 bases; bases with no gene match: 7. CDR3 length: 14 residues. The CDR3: CASGRLAVTGELFF. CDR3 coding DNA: TGTGCCAGCGGGAGACTAGCCGTCACCGGGGAGCTGTTTTTT.

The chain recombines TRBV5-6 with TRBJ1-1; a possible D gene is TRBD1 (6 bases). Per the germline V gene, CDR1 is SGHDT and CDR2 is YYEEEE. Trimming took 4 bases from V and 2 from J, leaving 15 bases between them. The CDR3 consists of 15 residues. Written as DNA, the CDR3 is TGTGCCAGCAGCCCCGCGGACAGACAAAACACTGAAGCTTTCTTT. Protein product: CASSPADRQNTEAFF.

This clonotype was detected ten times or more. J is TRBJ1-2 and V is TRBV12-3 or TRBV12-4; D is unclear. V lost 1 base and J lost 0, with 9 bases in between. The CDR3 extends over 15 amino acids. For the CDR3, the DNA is TGTGCCAGCAGTTTAGGAGGTCAGGCTAACTATGGCTACACCTTC. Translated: CASSLGGQANYGYTF.

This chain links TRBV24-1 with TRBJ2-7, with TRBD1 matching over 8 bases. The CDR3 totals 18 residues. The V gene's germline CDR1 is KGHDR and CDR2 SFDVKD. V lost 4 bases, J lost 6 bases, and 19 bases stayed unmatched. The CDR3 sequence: CATSDAKVGTGVMGEQYF. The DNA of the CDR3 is TGTGCCACCAGTGACGCAAAAGTCGGGACAGGCGTAATGGGCGAGCAGTACTTC.

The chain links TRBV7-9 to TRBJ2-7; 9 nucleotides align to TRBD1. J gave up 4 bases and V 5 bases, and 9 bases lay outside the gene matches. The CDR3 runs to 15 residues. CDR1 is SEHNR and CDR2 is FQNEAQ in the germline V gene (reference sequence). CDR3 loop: CASSPPGTGMYEQYF. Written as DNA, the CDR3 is TGTGCCAGCAGCCCCCCGGGGACAGGGATGTACGAGCAGTACTTC.

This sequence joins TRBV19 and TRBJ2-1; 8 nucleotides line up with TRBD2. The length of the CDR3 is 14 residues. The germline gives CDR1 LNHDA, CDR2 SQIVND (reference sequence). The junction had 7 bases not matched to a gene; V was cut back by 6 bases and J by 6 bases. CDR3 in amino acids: CASRLAGGVNEQFF. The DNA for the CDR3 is TGTGCCAGTAGATTGGCGGGAGGAGTCAATGAGCAGTTCTTC.

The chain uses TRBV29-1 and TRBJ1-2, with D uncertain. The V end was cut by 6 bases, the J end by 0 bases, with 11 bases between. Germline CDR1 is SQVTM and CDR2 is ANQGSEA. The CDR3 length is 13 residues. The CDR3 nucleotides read TGCAGCGTAACCCTACAGTCTAACTATGGCTACACCTTC. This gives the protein CSVTLQSNYGYTF.

CDR3 protein: CASREWGNSYEQYF. CDR3 bases: TGTGCCAGCAGGGAGTGGGGGAACTCCTACGAGCAGTACTTC. The chain couples TRBV2 to TRBJ2-7; D possibly matches TRBD1 or TRBD2 (5 bases each). CDR3 size: 14 residues. The V gene's germline CDR1 is SNHLY and CDR2 FYNNEI. Between the trimmed V and J ends, which lost 6 bases and 0 bases, there was a span of 12 bases.

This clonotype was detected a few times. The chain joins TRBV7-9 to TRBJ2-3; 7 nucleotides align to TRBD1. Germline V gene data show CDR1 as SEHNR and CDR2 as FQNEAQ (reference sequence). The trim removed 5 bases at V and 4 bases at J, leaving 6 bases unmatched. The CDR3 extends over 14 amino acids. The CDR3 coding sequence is TGTGCCAGCAGCCGACAGGGTCAGGCAGATACGCAGTATTTT. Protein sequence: CASSRQGQADTQYF.

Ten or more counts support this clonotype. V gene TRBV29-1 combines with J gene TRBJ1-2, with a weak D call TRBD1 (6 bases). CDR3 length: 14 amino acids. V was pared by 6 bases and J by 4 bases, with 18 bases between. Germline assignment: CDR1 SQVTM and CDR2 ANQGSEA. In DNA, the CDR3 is TGCAGCGTCCCTAACGTGGGGGGCGGCTATGGCTACACCTTC. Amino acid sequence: CSVPNVGGGYGYTF.

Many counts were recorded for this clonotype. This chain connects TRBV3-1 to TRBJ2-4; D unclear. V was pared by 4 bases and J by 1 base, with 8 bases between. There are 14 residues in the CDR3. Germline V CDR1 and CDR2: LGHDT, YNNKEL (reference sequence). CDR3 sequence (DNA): TGTGCCAGCAGCCCGGCCCTCGCCAAAAACATTCAGTACTTC. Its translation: CASSPALAKNIQYF.

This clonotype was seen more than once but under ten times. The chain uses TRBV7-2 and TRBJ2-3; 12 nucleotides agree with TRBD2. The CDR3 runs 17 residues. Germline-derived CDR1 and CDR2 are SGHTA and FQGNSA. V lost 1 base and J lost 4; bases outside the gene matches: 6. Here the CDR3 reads CASSLVASGGESDTQYF. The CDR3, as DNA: TGTGCCAGCAGCTTAGTGGCTAGCGGGGGGGAATCAGATACGCAGTATTTT.

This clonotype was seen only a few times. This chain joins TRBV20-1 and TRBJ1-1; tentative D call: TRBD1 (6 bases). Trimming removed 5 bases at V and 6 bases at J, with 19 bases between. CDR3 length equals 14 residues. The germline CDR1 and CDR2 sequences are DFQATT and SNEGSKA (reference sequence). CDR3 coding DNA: TGCAGTGCTCCTGGGGGGGCTCGGCTCGCTGAAGCTTTCTTT. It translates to CSAPGGARLAEAFF.

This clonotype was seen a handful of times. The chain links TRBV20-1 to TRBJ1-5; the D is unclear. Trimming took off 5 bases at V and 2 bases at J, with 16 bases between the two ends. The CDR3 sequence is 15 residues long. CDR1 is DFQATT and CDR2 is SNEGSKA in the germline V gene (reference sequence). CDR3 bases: TGCAGTGCTCTTAGCTTAGGGTTCGGCAATCAGCCCCAGCATTTT. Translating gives CSALSLGFGNQPQHF.